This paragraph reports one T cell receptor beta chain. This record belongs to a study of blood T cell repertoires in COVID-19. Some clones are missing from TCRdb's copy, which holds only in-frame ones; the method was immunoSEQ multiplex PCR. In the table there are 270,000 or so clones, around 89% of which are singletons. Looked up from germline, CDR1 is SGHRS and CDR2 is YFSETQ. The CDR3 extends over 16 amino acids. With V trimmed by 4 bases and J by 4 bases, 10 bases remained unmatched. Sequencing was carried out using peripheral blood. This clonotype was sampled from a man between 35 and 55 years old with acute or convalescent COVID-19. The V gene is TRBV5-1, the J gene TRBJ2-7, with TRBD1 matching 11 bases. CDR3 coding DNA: TGCGCCAGCAGCAACTACCGGGACAGGGGGAAGTACGAGCAGTACTTC. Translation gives CASSNYRDRGKYEQYF. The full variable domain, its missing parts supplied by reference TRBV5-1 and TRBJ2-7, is KAGVTQTPRYLIKTRGQQVTLSCSPISGHRSVSWYQQTPGQGLQFLFEYFSETQRNKGNFPGRFSGRQFSNSRSEMNVSTLELGDSALYLCASSNYRDRGKYEQYFGPGTRLTVT.